One sample yielded the 14 T cell receptor beta chains listed below, sequenced in a study of cytomegalovirus exposure and HLA in healthy donors. 60 Vbeta and 13 Jbeta primers were used in PCR. Sequencing used immunoSEQ multiplex PCR; TCRdb keeps in-frame clones, though not all of them. Its listing shows about 44,000 clones. Sequenced material: PBMCs. The source of these receptors is a male donor in good health and CMV-seronegative.

The chain joins TRBV18 to TRBJ2-6, with a weak D call TRBD2 (5 bases). V was clipped by 3 bases and J by 1 base, with 16 bases between them. The CDR3 runs 18 residues. Germline CDR1 reads KGHSH; CDR2 reads LQKENI. CDR3 sequence reads: CASSPRAQRLSGANVLTF. The CDR3 DNA reads TGTGCCAGCTCACCGCGGGCACAGCGACTGTCTGGGGCCAACGTCCTGACTTTC.

V is TRBV12-5 and J is TRBJ2-2, with D possibly matching TRBD2 (6 bases). CDR1 and CDR2 (germline): LGHNT, FRNRAP. The CDR3 runs to 17 residues. The germline V and J ends were trimmed by 2 bases and 4 bases, with 17 bases remaining between them. CDR3 sequence reads: CASGLSLGEDGTGELFF. The CDR3 DNA sequence: TGTGCTAGTGGTTTGAGTTTAGGGGAGGATGGCACCGGGGAGCTGTTTTTT.

This rearrangement joins TRBV21-1 to TRBJ2-7; the table's D call, TRBD1, was not checked against the DNA. TRBV21-1 is termed a pseudogene. The CDR3 is 18 residues long. CDR3 protein: CASSKMSVDRVREYEQYF. The CDR3, as DNA: TGTGCCAGCAGCAAAATGTCGGTGGACAGGGTTCGGGAATACGAGCAGTACTTC.

The chain couples TRBV4-1 to TRBJ2-3; 8 positions match TRBD2. Germline V gene sequence: CDR1 MGHRA, CDR2 YSYEKL. After removal of 7 bases from V and 2 bases from J, the junction contained 11 bases not matched to a gene. The CDR3 runs to 16 residues. Here the CDR3 DNA reads TGCGCCAGCACACGAACACTAGCGGCCACCACAGATACGCAGTATTTT. It yields the protein CASTRTLAATTDTQYF.

The chain uses TRBV4-3 and TRBJ1-2, with 7 bases that match TRBD1. The CDR3 contains 14 residues. V lost 6 bases and J lost 1; bases outside the gene matches: 5. Germline assignment: CDR1 LGHNA and CDR2 YSLEER. The CDR3 DNA is TGCGCCAGCAGACCGACAGGGAGTAACTATGGCTACACCTTC. Translating gives CASRPTGSNYGYTF.

The rearrangement links TRBV5-4 to TRBJ1-4; a weak D match, TRBD1 (6 bases). Trimming left V 3 bases short and J 7 bases short, with 13 bases between. Germline lookup yields CDR1 SGHNT and CDR2 YYREEE (reference sequence). The CDR3 contains 14 residues. The DNA for the CDR3 is TGTGCCAGCAGCTGGCAGGGAGGGGGTGAAAAACTGTTTTTT. It yields the protein CASSWQGGGEKLFF. Drawing the rest from reference TRBV5-4 and TRBJ1-4, the complete variable domain is ETGVTQSPTHLIKTRGQQVTLRCSSQSGHNTVSWYQQALGQGPQFIFQYYREEENGRGNFPPRFSGLQFPNYSSELNVNALELDDSALYLCASSWQGGGEKLFFGSGTQLSVL.

The chain is built from TRBV5-1 and TRBJ1-2; D remains ambiguous. This CDR3 spans 14 amino acids. Germline V gives CDR1 SGHRS, CDR2 YFSETQ. Trimming took off 0 bases at V and 4 bases at J, with 10 bases between the two ends. The CDR3 region has the DNA TGCGCCAGCAGCTTGGAGGCGGGGAGCTATGGCTACACCTTC. Amino acid sequence: CASSLEAGSYGYTF. Combining the CDR3 with reference TRBV5-1 and TRBJ1-2 gives the whole variable domain KAGVTQTPRYLIKTRGQQVTLSCSPISGHRSVSWYQQTPGQGLQFLFEYFSETQRNKGNFPGRFSGRQFSNSRSEMNVSTLELGDSALYLCASSLEAGSYGYTFGSGTRLTVV.

The V gene is TRBV4-1, the J gene TRBJ1-2; the D is unclear. CDR1 is MGHRA and CDR2 is YSYEKL in the germline V gene. This CDR3 spans 13 amino acids. Trimming stripped 2 bases from V and 2 bases from J, with 6 bases between. CDR3 sequence: CASSQTGNYGYTF. The CDR3 nucleotides are TGCGCCAGCAGCCAAACGGGGAACTATGGCTACACCTTC.

This CDR3 is CASSYGGRNALNTQYF. Written as DNA, the CDR3 is TGTGCCAGCAGTTACGGTGGGAGGAACGCCCTGAATACGCAGTATTTT. This rearrangement joins TRBV6-5 to TRBJ2-3, with a weak D call TRBD2 (6 bases). CDR1 and CDR2 (germline): MNHEY, SVGAGI. Between the trimmed V and J ends, which lost 2 bases and 7 bases, there was a span of 19 bases. The CDR3 sequence is 16 residues long.

The rearrangement uses TRBV4-2 and TRBJ2-5; 7 nucleotides agree with TRBD1. The J call is uncertain, as TRBJ2-7 better fits the DNA end. The CDR3 length is 14 residues. The germline CDR1 and CDR2 sequences are LGHNA and YNFKEQ. This CDR3 reads CASSQATGAYEQYF. In DNA form, the CDR3 reads TGTGCCAGCAGCCAGGCTACAGGGGCCTACGAGCAGTACTTC.

This chain joins TRBV7-2 and TRBJ2-1, with D possibly TRBD1 on 6 matching bases. This CDR3 contains 16 residues. Germline assignment: CDR1 SGHTA and CDR2 FQGNSA. With 3 bases removed from V and 2 bases from J, the gap between germline ends came to 14 bases. CDR3 region: CASSFRQVNAYNEQFF. CDR3 coding DNA: TGTGCCAGCAGCTTCCGACAGGTCAATGCCTACAATGAGCAGTTCTTC.

This sequence joins TRBV2 and TRBJ2-7; D is perhaps TRBD1 (6 bases). This CDR3 has 12 residues. V lost 5 bases and J 9 bases, leaving 14 bases between the germline ends. Germline V gene lookup returns CDR1 SNHLY and CDR2 FYNNEI. The chain's CDR3 is CASSKDSTRQYF. In DNA, the CDR3 is TGTGCCAGCAGTAAGGACAGTACTCGGCAGTACTTC.

V and J are TRBV6-6 and TRBJ1-5; D uncertain. Looked up from germline, CDR1 is MNHNY and CDR2 is SVGAGI (reference sequence). V lost 8 bases to trimming and J lost 8 bases, with 4 bases between them. This CDR3 comprises 9 residues. In nucleotides, the CDR3 is TGTGCCAGCGGAGAGCCCCAGCATTTT. Translation gives CASGEPQHF.

The chain links TRBV2 to TRBJ2-5; D remains ambiguous. The CDR3 totals 10 residues. Trimming took 8 bases from V and 4 from J, leaving 5 bases between them. Germline V CDR1 and CDR2: SNHLY, FYNNEI. The CDR3 sequence is CASQIETQYF. The CDR3, as DNA: TGTGCCAGCCAAATAGAGACCCAGTACTTC. Supplemented by reference TRBV2 and TRBJ2-5, the full variable domain reads EPEVTQTPSHQVTQMGQEVILRCVPISNHLYFYWYRQILGQKVEFLVSFYNNEISEKSEIFDDQFSVERPDGSNFTLKIRSTKLEDSAMYFCASQIETQYFGPGTRLLVL.